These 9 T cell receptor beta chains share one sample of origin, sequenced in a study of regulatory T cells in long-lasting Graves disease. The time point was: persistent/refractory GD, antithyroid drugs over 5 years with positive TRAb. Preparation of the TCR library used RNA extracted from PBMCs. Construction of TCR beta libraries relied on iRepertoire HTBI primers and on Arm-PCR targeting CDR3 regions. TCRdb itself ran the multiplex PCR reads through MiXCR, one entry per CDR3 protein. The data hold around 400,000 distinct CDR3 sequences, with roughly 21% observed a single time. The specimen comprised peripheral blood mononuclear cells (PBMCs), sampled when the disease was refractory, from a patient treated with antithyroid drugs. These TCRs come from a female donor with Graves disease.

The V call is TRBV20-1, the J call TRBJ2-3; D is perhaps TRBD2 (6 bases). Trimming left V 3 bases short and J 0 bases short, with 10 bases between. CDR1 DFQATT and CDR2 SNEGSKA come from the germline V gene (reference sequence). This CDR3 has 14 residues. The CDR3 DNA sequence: TGCAGTGCTAGTACTAGCAGAAGCACAGATACGCAGTATTTT. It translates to CSASTSRSTDTQYF.

CDR3 sequence: CSARSGTSGSYEQYF. Here the CDR3 DNA reads TGCAGTGCTAGATCCGGGACTAGCGGTTCCTACGAGCAGTACTTC. The J gene is TRBJ2-7, the V gene TRBV20-1, with TRBD2 identical over 11 bases. With V trimmed by 2 bases and J by 1 base, 4 bases remained unmatched. This CDR3 contains 15 residues. The germline CDR1 and CDR2 sequences are DFQATT and SNEGSKA (reference sequence).

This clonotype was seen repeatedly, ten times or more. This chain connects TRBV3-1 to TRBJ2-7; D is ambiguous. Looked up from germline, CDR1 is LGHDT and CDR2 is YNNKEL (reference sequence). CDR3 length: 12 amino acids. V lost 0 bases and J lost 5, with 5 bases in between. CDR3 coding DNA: TGTGCCAGCAGCCAAGATAGCCACGAGCAGTACTTC. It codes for CASSQDSHEQYF.

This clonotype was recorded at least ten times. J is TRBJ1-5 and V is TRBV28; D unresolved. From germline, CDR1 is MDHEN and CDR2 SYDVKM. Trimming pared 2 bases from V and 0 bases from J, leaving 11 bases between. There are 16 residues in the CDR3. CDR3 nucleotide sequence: TGTGCCAGCAGTTTACTTGCGGGGAATAGCAATCAGCCCCAGCATTTT. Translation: CASSLLAGNSNQPQHF.

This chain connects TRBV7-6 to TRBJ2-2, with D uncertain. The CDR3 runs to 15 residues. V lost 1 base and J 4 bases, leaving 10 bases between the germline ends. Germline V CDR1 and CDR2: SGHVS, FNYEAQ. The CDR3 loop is CASSLDAMTTGELFF. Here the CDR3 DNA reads TGTGCCAGCAGCTTAGATGCAATGACCACCGGGGAGCTGTTTTTT. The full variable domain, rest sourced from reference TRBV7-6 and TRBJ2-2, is GAGVSQSPRYKVTKRGQDVALRCDPISGHVSLYWYRQALGQGPEFLTYFNYEAQQDKSGLPNDRFSAERPEGSISTLTIQRTEQRDSAMYRCASSLDAMTTGELFFGEGSRLTVL.

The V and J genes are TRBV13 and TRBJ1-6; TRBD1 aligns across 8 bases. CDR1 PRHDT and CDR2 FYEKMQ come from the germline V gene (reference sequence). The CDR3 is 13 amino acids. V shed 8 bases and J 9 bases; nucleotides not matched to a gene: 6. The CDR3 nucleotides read TGTGCCAGCCAGACAGGGGATTCTTCACCCCTCCACTTT. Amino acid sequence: CASQTGDSSPLHF.

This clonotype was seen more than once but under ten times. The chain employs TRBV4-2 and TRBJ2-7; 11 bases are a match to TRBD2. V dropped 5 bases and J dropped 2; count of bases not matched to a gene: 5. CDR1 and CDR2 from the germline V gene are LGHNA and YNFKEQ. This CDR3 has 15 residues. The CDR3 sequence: CASSGGTSGAYEQYF. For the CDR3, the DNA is TGTGCCAGCAGCGGAGGGACTAGCGGAGCCTACGAGCAGTACTTC.

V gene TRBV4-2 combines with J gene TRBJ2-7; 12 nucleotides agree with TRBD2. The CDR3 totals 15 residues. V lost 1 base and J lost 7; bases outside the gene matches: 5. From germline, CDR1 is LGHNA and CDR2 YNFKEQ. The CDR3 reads CASSQVLAGGREQYF. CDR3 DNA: TGTGCCAGCAGCCAAGTACTAGCGGGAGGAAGGGAGCAGTACTTC.

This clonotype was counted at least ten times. The CDR3 spells CASSLGTGGSEQYF. DNA for the CDR3: TGTGCCAGCAGTCTGGGGACAGGGGGCTCCGAGCAGTACTTC. The genes are TRBV28 and TRBJ2-7, with TRBD1 matching 12 bases. The germline CDR1 and CDR2 sequences are MDHEN and SYDVKM. The CDR3 covers 14 residues. J gave up 6 bases and V 5 bases, and 5 bases lay outside the gene matches.